The 8 T cell receptor beta chains below were found in one sample sequenced in a study of long-term antiretroviral therapy in people with HIV. This was the immunoSEQ v3.0 assay at survey level. Sequencing used immunoSEQ multiplex PCR; TCRdb keeps in-frame clones, though not all of them. This sample yields 15,000 to 20,000 clones, of which around four fifths are seen a single time; about 15% belongs to the top ten. Sequenced here: unsorted PBMCs, sampled 2.1 to 2.2 years before starting antiretroviral therapy. Receptors originate from a man aged 25 to 45 with HIV.

The chain couples TRBV13 to TRBJ2-1; TRBD2 matches 8 bases. V dropped 4 bases and J dropped 7; count of bases not matched to a gene: 12. This CDR3 contains 16 residues. The germline CDR1 and CDR2 sequences are PRHDT and FYEKMQ (reference sequence). This CDR3 is CASSWRGAPSENEQFF. The DNA of the CDR3 is TGTGCCAGCAGCTGGCGGGGGGCCCCATCGGAGAATGAGCAGTTCTTC.

This clone was detected once. The chain carries TRBV6-5 and TRBJ2-1; 11 bases match TRBD1. Trimming took 4 bases from V and 6 from J; bases not matched to a gene: 5. The CDR3 sequence is 15 residues long. CDR1 and CDR2 (germline): MNHEY, SVGAGI. CDR3 sequence reads: CASSSGTGGINEQFF. The DNA of the CDR3 is TGTGCCAGCAGTTCCGGGACAGGGGGTATCAATGAGCAGTTCTTC.

The chain recombines TRBV27 with TRBJ2-2; TRBD2 aligns across 10 bases. The trim removed 6 bases at V and 6 bases at J, leaving 10 bases unmatched. This CDR3 is built from 16 residues. Germline V gene data show CDR1 as MNHEY and CDR2 as SMNVEV (reference sequence). The CDR3 bases are TGTGCCAGCAGCCCTAGCGGGGGTGGGTGGTCCGGGGAGCTGTTTTTT. Protein product: CASSPSGGGWSGELFF.

The CDR3 protein is CAWSKHSPNTEAFF. CDR3 coding DNA: TGTGCCTGGAGTAAGCACAGTCCGAACACTGAAGCTTTCTTT. The rearrangement links TRBV30 to TRBJ1-1; no definite D call. The CDR3 covers 14 residues. CDR1 GTSNPN and CDR2 SVGIG come from the germline V gene (reference sequence). The ends were cut back, 2 bases at V and 1 base at J, with 11 bases in the middle.

CDR3 bases: TGTGCCAGCAGCTCTCCTATGACAGGGGCGAATGAAAAACTGTTTTTT. This codes for CASSSPMTGANEKLFF. This chain connects TRBV7-9 to TRBJ1-4; 8 nucleotides agree with TRBD1. V lost 4 bases, J lost 5 bases, and 9 bases stayed unmatched. From germline, CDR1 is SEHNR and CDR2 FQNEAQ (reference sequence). The CDR3 runs to 16 residues.

The rearrangement joins TRBV7-3 to TRBJ2-1; D call uncertain. The CDR3 sequence is 15 residues long. Germline values: CDR1 SGHTA, CDR2 FQGTGA. Trimming removed 5 bases at V and 0 bases at J, with 11 bases between. CDR3 bases: TGTGCCAGCAGCCCCGACCATGGCTCCTACAATGAGCAGTTCTTC. The encoded protein is CASSPDHGSYNEQFF.

The rearrangement links TRBV13 to TRBJ2-7, with D unresolved. Germline V CDR1 and CDR2: PRHDT, FYEKMQ (reference sequence). The germline V and J ends were trimmed by 0 bases and 5 bases, with 11 bases remaining between them. The CDR3 is 14 residues long. CDR3 protein: CASSLGQVVHEQYF. The CDR3 nucleotides are TGTGCCAGCAGCTTAGGCCAAGTGGTCCACGAGCAGTACTTC.

The CDR3 DNA reads TGTGCCAGCAGCGCCGGGGACGGAAACTATGGCTACACCTTC. This sequence encodes CASSAGDGNYGYTF. This sequence joins TRBV9 and TRBJ1-2, with D perhaps matching TRBD1 (5 bases). Trimming pared 3 bases from V and 2 bases from J, leaving 11 bases between. The CDR3 has 14 residues. The germline V gene has CDR1 SGDLS and CDR2 YYNGEE.